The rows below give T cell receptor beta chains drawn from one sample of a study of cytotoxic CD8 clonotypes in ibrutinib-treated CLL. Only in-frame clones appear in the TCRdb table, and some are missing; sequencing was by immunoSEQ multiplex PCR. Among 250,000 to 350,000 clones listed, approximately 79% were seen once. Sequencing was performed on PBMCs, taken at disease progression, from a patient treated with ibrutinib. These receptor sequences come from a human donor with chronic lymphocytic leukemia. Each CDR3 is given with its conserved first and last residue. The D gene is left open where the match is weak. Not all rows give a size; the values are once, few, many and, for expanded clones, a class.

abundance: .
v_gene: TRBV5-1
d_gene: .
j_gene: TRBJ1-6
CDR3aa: CASSDRSSYNSPLHF
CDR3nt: TGCGCCAGCAGTGACAGGAGCTCCTATAATTCACCCCTCCACTTT

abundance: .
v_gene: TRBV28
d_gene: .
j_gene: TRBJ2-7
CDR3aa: CASSFAEAQYF
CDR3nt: TGTGCCAGCAGTTTCGCGGAGGCGCAGTACTTC

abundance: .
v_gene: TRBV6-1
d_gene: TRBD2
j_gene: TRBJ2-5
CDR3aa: CASSAGLAGLQETQYF
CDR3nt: TGTGCCAGCAGTGCCGGACTAGCGGGGCTACAAGAGACCCAGTACTTC

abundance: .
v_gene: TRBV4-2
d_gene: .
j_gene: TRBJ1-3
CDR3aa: CASSQTGPAISGNTIYF
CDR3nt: TGTGCCAGCAGCCAAACAGGCCCTGCGATCTCTGGAAACACCATATATTTT

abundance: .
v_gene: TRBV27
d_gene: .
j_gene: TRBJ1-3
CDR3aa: CASSLSGPGNTIYF
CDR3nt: TGTGCCAGCAGTTTATCAGGGCCCGGAAACACCATATATTTT

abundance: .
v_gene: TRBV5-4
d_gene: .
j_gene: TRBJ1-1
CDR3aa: CASSLFGLNTEAFF
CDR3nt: TGTGCCAGCAGCTTGTTCGGTCTGAACACTGAAGCTTTCTTT

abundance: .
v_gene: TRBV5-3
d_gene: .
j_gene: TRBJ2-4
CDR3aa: CARSLVDKGRNIQYF
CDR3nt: TGTGCCAGAAGCTTGGTAGATAAGGGAAGAAACATTCAGTACTTC

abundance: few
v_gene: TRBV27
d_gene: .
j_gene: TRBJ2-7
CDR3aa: CASSLKGHDEQYF
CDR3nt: TGTGCCAGCAGTTTAAAGGGACACGACGAGCAGTACTTC

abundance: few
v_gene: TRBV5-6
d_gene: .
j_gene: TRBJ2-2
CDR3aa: CASRKRRIQGELFF
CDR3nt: TGTGCCAGCAGGAAAAGGAGGATACAAGGGGAGCTGTTTTTT

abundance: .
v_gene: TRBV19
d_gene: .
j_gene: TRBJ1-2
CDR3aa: CASSNPLRLGGNGYTF
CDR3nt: TGTGCCAGTAGTAATCCCCTACGTCTTGGGGGTAATGGCTACACCTTC

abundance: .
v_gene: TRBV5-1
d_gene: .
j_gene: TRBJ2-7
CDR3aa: CASSLSGFGYEQYF
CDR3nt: TGCGCCAGCAGCCTCTCAGGGTTCGGCTACGAGCAGTACTTC

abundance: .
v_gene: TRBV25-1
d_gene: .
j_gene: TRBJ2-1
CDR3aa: CASSALTGSSYNEQFF
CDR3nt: TGTGCCAGCAGTGCCCTCACAGGGAGCTCCTACAATGAGCAGTTCTTC

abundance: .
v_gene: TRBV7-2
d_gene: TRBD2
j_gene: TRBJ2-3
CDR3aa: CASSLQRGTQYF
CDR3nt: TGTGCCAGCAGCTTACAGCGGGGTACGCAGTATTTT

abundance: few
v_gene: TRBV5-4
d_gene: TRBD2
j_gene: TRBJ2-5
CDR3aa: CASGGSGSVGGETQYF
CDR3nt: TGTGCCAGCGGGGGTAGCGGGAGTGTCGGTGGAGAGACCCAGTACTTC

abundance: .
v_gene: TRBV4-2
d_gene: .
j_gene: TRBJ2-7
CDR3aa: CASSLYGGRTSYEQYF
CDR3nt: TGTGCCAGCAGCCTCTACGGGGGGCGGACCTCCTACGAGCAGTACTTC

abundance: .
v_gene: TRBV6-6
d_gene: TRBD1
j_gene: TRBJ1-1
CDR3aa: CASSADRAHRGAFF
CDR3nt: TGTGCCAGCAGCGCAGACAGGGCGCACCGTGGAGCTTTCTTT

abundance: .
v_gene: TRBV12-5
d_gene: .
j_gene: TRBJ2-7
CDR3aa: CASGFFVTDYYEQYF
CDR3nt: TGTGCTAGTGGTTTCTTCGTCACAGATTACTACGAGCAGTACTTC

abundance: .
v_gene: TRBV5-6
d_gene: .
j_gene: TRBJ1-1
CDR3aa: CASSLDEGTAFF
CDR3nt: TGTGCCAGCAGCCTCGATGAGGGAACAGCTTTCTTT

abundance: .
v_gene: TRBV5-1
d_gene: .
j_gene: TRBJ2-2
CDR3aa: CASSLVPGSGELFF
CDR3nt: TGCGCCAGCAGCTTGGTCCCGGGATCCGGGGAGCTGTTTTTT

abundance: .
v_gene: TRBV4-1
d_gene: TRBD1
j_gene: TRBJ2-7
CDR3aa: CASSQTGGYEQYF
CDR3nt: TGCGCCAGCAGCCAGACAGGGGGCTACGAGCAGTACTTC